Shown below are 30 T cell receptor beta chains from a single sample sequenced in a study of graft-versus-host responses after intestinal transplantation. The repertoire was sequenced with immunoSEQ multiplex PCR; TCRdb's copy has only in-frame clones and lacks some. The sample consists of about 100,000 clones, just over 90% of them appearing once. These receptors' antigens are unknown. The sample in question was unstimulated CD8+ T cells sorted from spleen or lymph node cells, obtained before intestinal transplant. Receptors were obtained from a human donor who received an intestinal transplant.

The DNA of the CDR3 is TGTGCCAGCTTGCCTGGGGGGCTGAGCGGGGAGCTGTTTTTT. This gives the protein CASLPGGLSGELFF. The chain has TRBV2 and TRBJ2-2; D is perhaps TRBD1 or TRBD2 (6 bases each). The V and J ends lost 8 bases and 7 bases respectively, with 17 bases between them. CDR1 and CDR2 (germline): SNHLY, FYNNEI. This CDR3 comprises 14 residues.

This chain joins TRBV13 and TRBJ2-5; TRBD2 aligns across 10 bases. The CDR3 is 15 residues long. Germline CDR1 is PRHDT and CDR2 is FYEKMQ (reference sequence). After removal of 2 bases from V and 4 bases from J, the junction contained 4 bases not matched to a gene. The CDR3: CASSLLAGVGETQYF. DNA of the CDR3: TGTGCCAGCAGCTTACTAGCGGGAGTTGGAGAGACCCAGTACTTC. Complete variable domain (other parts from reference TRBV13 and TRBJ2-5): AAGVIQSPRHLIKEKRETATLKCYPIPRHDTVYWYQQGPGQDPQFLISFYEKMQSDKGSIPDRFSAQQFSDYHSELNMSSLELGDSALYFCASSLLAGVGETQYFGPGTRLLVL.

The rearrangement joins TRBV4-1 to TRBJ2-7; no clear D. Trimming removed 1 base from V and 3 bases from J, with 10 bases in between. Per germline, CDR1 MGHRA and CDR2 YSYEKL. There are 14 residues in the CDR3. For the CDR3, the DNA is TGCGCCAGCAGCCAAGGGTCCTGGGACTACGAGCAGTACTTC. Translating it yields CASSQGSWDYEQYF.

V usage is TRBV2 and J usage is TRBJ2-2; weak D call: TRBD2 (5 bases). From germline, CDR1 is SNHLY and CDR2 FYNNEI. This CDR3 has 16 residues. The V and J ends lost 3 bases and 5 bases respectively, with 16 bases between them. The CDR3 sequence: CASSDPRRGGTGELFF. The CDR3, as DNA: TGTGCCAGCAGTGACCCTAGACGGGGTGGGACCGGGGAGCTGTTTTTT. The full variable domain, its missing parts supplied by reference TRBV2 and TRBJ2-2, is EPEVTQTPSHQVTQMGQEVILRCVPISNHLYFYWYRQILGQKVEFLVSFYNNEISEKSEIFDDQFSVERPDGSNFTLKIRSTKLEDSAMYFCASSDPRRGGTGELFFGEGSRLTVL.

The chain carries TRBV18 and TRBJ2-5; D call uncertain. The CDR3 runs to 13 residues. Trimming shortened V by 0 bases and J by 0 bases, and 2 bases separated the two germline ends. Germline loops: CDR1 KGHSH, CDR2 LQKENI. CDR3 region: CASSPPYQETQYF. Written as DNA, the CDR3 is TGTGCCAGCTCACCACCTTACCAAGAGACCCAGTACTTC.

CDR3 sequence reads: CASSRDPDYNEQFF. In DNA form, the CDR3 reads TGTGCCAGCAGCCGGGACCCTGACTACAATGAGCAGTTCTTC. The chain has TRBV6-5 and TRBJ2-1, with D possibly called TRBD1 or TRBD2 (5 bases each). CDR1 is MNHEY and CDR2 is SVGAGI in the germline V gene. CDR3 length equals 14 residues. The ends were cut back, 6 bases at V and 3 bases at J, with 12 bases in the middle.

The chain is built from TRBV18 and TRBJ1-4, with TRBD1 as a possible D gene (6 bases). CDR1 and CDR2 (germline): KGHSH, LQKENI. The CDR3 is 15 residues long. Trimming removed 3 bases at V and 7 bases at J, with 15 bases between. Here the CDR3 reads CASSPHRDWGEKLFF. The DNA for the CDR3 is TGTGCCAGCTCACCCCACAGGGATTGGGGTGAAAAACTGTTTTTT.

The gene calls are TRBV4-2 and TRBJ2-1, with 10 bases identical to TRBD2. The germline V gene encodes CDR1 LGHNA and CDR2 YNFKEQ. This CDR3 region has 15 residues. With V trimmed by 0 bases and J by 7 bases, 3 bases remained unmatched. This CDR3 reads CASSQEVLAGNEQFF. The CDR3, as DNA: TGTGCCAGCAGCCAAGAGGTACTAGCGGGGAATGAGCAGTTCTTC.

This chain links TRBV6-1 with TRBJ1-5, with TRBD1 identical over 8 bases. This CDR3 spans 12 amino acids. V shed 6 bases and J 5 bases; nucleotides not matched to a gene: 0. Germline-derived CDR1 and CDR2 are MNHNS and SASEGT. The CDR3, as DNA: TGTGCCAGCAGGACAGGGGATCAGCCCCAGCATTTT. Protein: CASRTGDQPQHF.

The chain has TRBV19 and TRBJ1-5, with D perhaps TRBD1 (5 bases). V dropped 6 bases and J dropped 0 bases, with 12 bases sitting between them. This CDR3 is built from 15 residues. Germline lookup yields CDR1 LNHDA and CDR2 SQIVND (reference sequence). CDR3 protein: CASSGPTDSNQPQHF. The CDR3 nucleotides are TGTGCCAGTAGCGGTCCGACAGATAGCAATCAGCCCCAGCATTTT.

The genes are TRBV20-1 and TRBJ2-2; D unclear. The CDR3 covers 11 residues. Looked up from germline, CDR1 is DFQATT and CDR2 is SNEGSKA (reference sequence). V dropped 6 bases and J dropped 4 bases, with 6 bases sitting between them. The DNA for the CDR3 is TGCAGTGCCATGAGCACCGGGGAGCTGTTTTTT. Amino acids: CSAMSTGELFF.

DNA of the CDR3: TGTGCCAGCAGCTGGGGGACGAACACTGAAGCTTTCTTT. It codes for CASSWGTNTEAFF. The chain is built from TRBV5-4 and TRBJ1-1, with a possible D match to TRBD1 (5 bases). The CDR3 is 13 residues long. The V gene lost 3 bases and the J gene lost 1 base, with 7 bases spanning the gap. The germline gives CDR1 SGHNT, CDR2 YYREEE (reference sequence).

The chain carries TRBV7-9 and TRBJ2-7, with TRBD1 matching 8 bases. J was trimmed by 1 base and V by 1 base; bases with no gene match: 3. Germline assignment: CDR1 SEHNR and CDR2 FQNEAQ (reference sequence). The CDR3 length is 15 residues. CDR3 in DNA: TGTGCCAGCAGCTTAGGACAGGGGAAATCCTACGAGCAGTACTTC. Its protein is CASSLGQGKSYEQYF. Looking up the rest from reference TRBV7-9 and TRBJ2-7 gives the full variable domain: DTGVSQNPRHKITKRGQNVTFRCDPISEHNRLYWYRQTLGQGPEFLTYFQNEAQLEKSRLLSDRFSAERPKGSFSTLEIQRTEQGDSAMYLCASSLGQGKSYEQYFGPGTRLTVT.

In regard to this clone: At one boundary the junction diverges from the germline segment, which might be a read error. The CDR3 DNA follows: TGTGCCAGCAGCTTAGGGGAAGTGCCCAGCTTC. Translation: CASSLGEVPSF. The rearrangement links TRBV13 to TRBJ1-2, with D hard to call. This CDR3 comprises 11 residues. CDR1 PRHDT and CDR2 FYEKMQ come from the germline V gene (reference sequence).

Only one count was recorded for this clone. The chain joins TRBV9 to TRBJ1-3, with TRBD1 matching over 9 bases. This CDR3 region has 16 residues. From germline, CDR1 is SGDLS and CDR2 YYNGEE. The V and J ends lost 0 bases and 5 bases, in that order; junction bases with no gene match: 6. This chain's CDR3 is CASSVAFGTGRNTIYF. CDR3 nucleotides: TGTGCCAGCAGCGTAGCTTTTGGGACAGGGAGAAACACCATATATTTT.

V gene TRBV9 combines with J gene TRBJ2-1; no clear D gene. The CDR3 loop spans 13 amino acids. V was pared by 6 bases and J by 6 bases, with 13 bases between. The V gene's germline CDR1 is SGDLS and CDR2 YYNGEE. The CDR3 region is CASTRDNANEQFF. The CDR3, as DNA: TGTGCCAGCACTCGCGACAATGCCAATGAGCAGTTCTTC.

This sequence joins TRBV9 and TRBJ2-2, with D perhaps matching TRBD2 (6 bases). This CDR3 is built from 16 residues. V lost 4 bases to trimming and J lost 4 bases, with 17 bases between them. Germline values: CDR1 SGDLS, CDR2 YYNGEE. The CDR3 sequence is CASSSPAGRPTGELFF. In DNA, the CDR3 is TGTGCCAGCAGCTCTCCGGCGGGGAGGCCCACCGGGGAGCTGTTTTTT.

The chain recombines TRBV15 with TRBJ2-7; D gene uncertain. Trimming stripped 5 bases from V and 3 bases from J, with 5 bases between. From germline, CDR1 is LNHNV and CDR2 YYDKDF (reference sequence). The CDR3 is made up of 11 amino acids. The CDR3 loop is CATSLGYEQYF. The CDR3 nucleotides read TGTGCCACCAGCCTTGGCTACGAGCAGTACTTC.

The rearrangement uses TRBV11-2 and TRBJ1-2; TRBD1 might be the D (5 bases). Trimming shortened V by 1 base and J by 4 bases, and 13 bases separated the two germline ends. CDR1 and CDR2 (germline): SGHAT, FQNNGV. The CDR3 totals 15 residues. In DNA, the CDR3 is TGTGCCAGCAGCTTAGTGGGGCAACCCCTCTATGGCTACACCTTC. The encoded protein is CASSLVGQPLYGYTF.

The rearrangement uses TRBV28 and TRBJ2-1; the D gene is possibly TRBD2 (6 bases). Germline CDR1 and CDR2: MDHEN and SYDVKM. This CDR3 spans 17 amino acids. Between the trimmed V and J ends, which lost 5 bases and 4 bases, there was a span of 21 bases. The CDR3 bases are TGTGCCAGCAGTCTGTCTAGCGCGGTAGCAACGTACAATGAGCAGTTCTTC. It translates to CASSLSSAVATYNEQFF.

This chain joins TRBV13 and TRBJ1-1; 10 nucleotides align to TRBD1. Germline V gives CDR1 PRHDT, CDR2 FYEKMQ (reference sequence). The J segment lost 2 bases and the V segment lost 3 bases, leaving 6 bases of the junction unmatched. The CDR3 is 16 residues long. The CDR3 loop reads CASSLVGDRGNTEAFF. The CDR3, as DNA: TGTGCCAGCAGCTTGGTTGGGGACAGGGGTAACACTGAAGCTTTCTTT. Full variable domain (rest looked up from reference TRBV13 and TRBJ1-1): AAGVIQSPRHLIKEKRETATLKCYPIPRHDTVYWYQQGPGQDPQFLISFYEKMQSDKGSIPDRFSAQQFSDYHSELNMSSLELGDSALYFCASSLVGDRGNTEAFFGQGTRLTVV.

CDR3 sequence (DNA): TGTGCCAGCAGTTGGTTGGATCAGGGAAGGCGGTACTTC. Translated, it gives CASSWLDQGRRYF. This rearrangement joins TRBV13 to TRBJ2-7, with a possible D match to TRBD1 (5 bases). The CDR3 is made up of 13 amino acids. V shed 6 bases and J shed 12 bases, with 21 bases lying between them. Germline CDR1 PRHDT, CDR2 FYEKMQ (reference sequence).

DNA of the CDR3: TGTGCCAGCAGTTACTTTCGGACACTAAATGAAAAACTGTTTTTT. Its protein product is CASSYFRTLNEKLFF. The chain links TRBV6-5 to TRBJ1-4; a possible D gene is TRBD1 (5 bases). V was pared by 1 base and J by 5 bases, with 11 bases between. The CDR3 consists of 15 residues. Looked up from germline, CDR1 is MNHEY and CDR2 is SVGAGI.

The chain is built from TRBV7-3 and TRBJ1-2; 7 nucleotides align to TRBD1. CDR1 is SGHTA, CDR2 FQGTGA, per germline. CDR3 length: 16 amino acids. V was pared by 2 bases and J by 5 bases, with 11 bases of the junction left unmatched. The CDR3 spells CASSLGQGGFYYGYTF. The DNA of the CDR3 is TGTGCCAGCAGCTTAGGCCAGGGGGGGTTTTATTATGGCTACACCTTC.

The genes are TRBV7-6 and TRBJ1-4; no firm D call. This CDR3 is 17 amino acids long. Germline V gives CDR1 SGHVS, CDR2 FNYEAQ. Trimming removed 0 bases from V and 0 bases from J, with 11 bases in between. CDR3 in DNA: TGTGCCAGCAGCTTAGCGGCCACGACCACAACTAATGAAAAACTGTTTTTT. Its protein is CASSLAATTTTNEKLFF.

This clone was seen a few times. The rearrangement joins TRBV6-6 to TRBJ2-5; TRBD2 might be the D (6 bases). The germline V and J ends were trimmed by 2 bases and 5 bases, with 15 bases remaining between them. The CDR3 has 15 amino acids. Germline V gene data show CDR1 as MNHNY and CDR2 as SVGAGI (reference sequence). As DNA, the CDR3 is TGTGCCAGCAGTTACGGCACCGGGGGTTGGGAGACCCAGTACTTC. Translated: CASSYGTGGWETQYF.

The rearrangement joins TRBV4-1 to TRBJ1-2; D unresolved. This CDR3 spans 14 amino acids. The ends were cut back, 3 bases at V and 2 bases at J, with 10 bases in the middle. The germline CDR1 and CDR2 sequences are MGHRA and YSYEKL. In DNA, the CDR3 is TGCGCCAGCAGCCATTACGGACGGAACTATGGCTACACCTTC. Its protein is CASSHYGRNYGYTF.

This clone was seen only once. CDR3 nucleotides: TGTGCCAGCAGCTTAGTTGGCAGGGATCAGCCCCAGCATTTT. It is translated as CASSLVGRDQPQHF. The chain couples TRBV7-7 to TRBJ1-5; D perhaps matches TRBD1 (5 bases). Trimming removed 1 base at V and 5 bases at J, with 9 bases between. The germline V gene encodes CDR1 SSHAT and CDR2 FNYEAQ (reference sequence). This CDR3 region has 14 residues.

This clone appeared a single time. The junction and the germline gene differ at one end; a read error may be behind it. This sample also contains other DNA sequences that code for the same CDR3. The chain uses TRBV5-6 and TRBJ1-2; the D gene is possibly TRBD1 (5 bases). Germline V lookup: CDR1 SGHDT, CDR2 YYEEEE. CDR3 length equals 15 residues. The chain's CDR3 is CASSLWGGSNYGYTF. CDR3 DNA sequence: TGCGCCAGCAGCTTGTGGGGGGGTTCTAACTATGGCTACACCTTC.

This rearrangement joins TRBV6-1 to TRBJ2-1, with a weak D call TRBD1 (6 bases). This CDR3 region has 13 residues. Germline V gives CDR1 MNHNS, CDR2 SASEGT. The V and J ends lost 5 bases and 6 bases respectively, with 11 bases between them. DNA for the CDR3: TGTGCCAGCAGTACAGGGCCTCGCAATGAGCAGTTCTTC. It encodes CASSTGPRNEQFF.